This entry lists 2 T cell receptor beta chains sequenced from one sample in a study of blood T cell repertoires in COVID-19. Generated by immunoSEQ multiplex PCR, the TCRdb table keeps only in-frame clones and is missing some. The table shows about 390,000 clones, with around 87% occurring only once. What was sequenced was peripheral blood. Receptors originate from a woman aged 55-70 years with COVID-19, enrolled during active disease.

CDR3 bases: TGTGCCAGCTCACCGAGGACAAACCAAGAGACCCAGTACTTC. Translating gives CASSPRTNQETQYF. V usage is TRBV18 and J usage is TRBJ2-5; TRBD1 might be the D (5 bases). CDR1 KGHSH and CDR2 LQKENI come from the germline V gene. V gave up 3 bases and J gave up 0 bases, with 8 bases separating them. CDR3 length equals 14 residues.

The chain links TRBV28 to TRBJ1-1, with D unclear. The CDR3 is 14 residues long. CDR1 MDHEN and CDR2 SYDVKM come from the germline V gene. V lost 3 bases to trimming and J lost 0 bases, with 8 bases between them. The CDR3 reads CASSFERLNTEAFF. The CDR3 bases are TGTGCCAGCAGTTTTGAGAGATTGAACACTGAAGCTTTCTTT.